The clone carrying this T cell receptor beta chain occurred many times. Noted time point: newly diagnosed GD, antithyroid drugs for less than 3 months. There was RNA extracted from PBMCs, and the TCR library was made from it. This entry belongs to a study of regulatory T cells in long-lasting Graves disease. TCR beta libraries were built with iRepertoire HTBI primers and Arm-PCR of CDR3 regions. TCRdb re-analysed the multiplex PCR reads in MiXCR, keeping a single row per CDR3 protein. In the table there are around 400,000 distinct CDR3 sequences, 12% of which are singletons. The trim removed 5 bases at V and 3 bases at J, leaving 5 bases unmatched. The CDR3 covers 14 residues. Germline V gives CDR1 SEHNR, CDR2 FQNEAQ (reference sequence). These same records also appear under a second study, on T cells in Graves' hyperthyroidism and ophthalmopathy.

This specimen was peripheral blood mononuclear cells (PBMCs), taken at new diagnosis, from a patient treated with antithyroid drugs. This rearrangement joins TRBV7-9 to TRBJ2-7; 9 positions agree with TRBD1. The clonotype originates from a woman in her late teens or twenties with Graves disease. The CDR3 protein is CASSEGQGVYEQYF. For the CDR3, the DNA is TGTGCCAGCAGCGAGGGACAGGGTGTCTACGAGCAGTACTTC.